A single TCR beta chain is shown here with its context. The target of this receptor is not known. The sample holds no much larger clone one base away, and base qualities are not on file. The CDR3 regions of human TCRbeta chains were analyzed by immunosequencing. From the authors' description of their analysis: Repertoire TCRs were matched against a reference library of SARS-CoV-2-specific TCRs generated with the MIRA antigen-specificity platform. Breadth was defined as the fraction of unique TCRs that were SARS-CoV-2-associated, and depth was defined as the fraction of total T cells that were SARS-CoV-2-associated. Each spike-specific TCR was assigned to its reactive spike region and to a CD4 or CD8 class using the MIRA data. Log10-transformed breadth and depth values were compared by one-way ANOVA with Sidak's multiple comparisons tests. As stored in TCRdb, this immuneACCESS dataset retains in-frame rearrangements with V and J assigned. A fraction of the clones does not appear; measured against another copy, unresolved V genes explain less than half of the discrepancy, and the remainder lacks a known reason. Clone size and V and J calls were adopted from that table, with D and trimming inferred from the DNA. For this sample there are tens of thousands of clones; approximately 83% appear just once. Around 3.5% of the sample rests with the top ten.

For CDR1 and CDR2, the germline V gene lists SNHLY and FYNNEI. From the cysteine through the phenylalanine, the CDR3 covers 15 amino acids. This entry keeps only the CDR3 DNA: 45 bases, framed from base 1. V lost 5 bases and J lost 8 bases; the stretch between them is 19 bases long. The sample originates from a study of T cell responses to AZD1222 COVID-19 vaccine (dated by TCRdb to the early 2020s). Describing the broader study: A total of about 240 trial participants underwent TCR sequencing, of whom 200 to 220 received two doses of AZD1222 and roughly 25 received two doses of the MenACWY control vaccine. Trial participants were enrolled by age into subgroups of 18-55, 56-69 and 70-plus years, and 148, 28 and 57 TCR-sequenced participants, respectively, were included in these subgroups. On the study overall, not on this receptor specifically: Epitopes outside the regions mutated in the B.1.351 and B.1.1.7 variants were reportedly recognized by nearly half of the unique spike-specific TCRs. Because no day 14 peak-response samples were available, repertoires were characterized only after the peak T cell response. Participants were mostly white British and included more females than males, and it was suggested by the authors that clonal diversity may have been underestimated. After two AZD1222 doses, spike-specific TCR breadth and depth were significantly higher than at day 0 and than in MenACWY recipients. The 56-69-year group was small, and its depth increase did not reach significance, likely because of low power. Only a handful of AZD1222 recipients were SARS-CoV-2 seropositive at baseline, limiting conclusions about previously exposed vaccinees. CD4 TCRs associated with the vaccine covered the entire spike protein, and the dominant responses were in regions 160-218 and 743-854.

This specimen's time point label, interpreted: about 28 days (+/-7) after the second vaccine dose. AZD1222 recipients given second doses at about 4 weeks or at about 12 weeks were pooled, since spike-specific TCR depth and breadth were not found to differ between the two schedules. Samples from vaccinated people were obtained from the UK trials COV001 and COV002, which included a single-blind randomized controlled phase 2/3 trial of AZD1222 (ChAdOx1 nCoV-19) in healthy adults. For TCRbeta chain sequencing, PBMC samples were collected from trial participants at day 0 and at day 28 after the second dose.

The input for sequencing was peripheral blood, taken 28 days after the second AZD1222 dose. This sequence originates from an adult who received the AZD1222 COVID-19 vaccine. This chain is built from TRBV2 and TRBJ2-1; the D gene assignment is ambiguous. The CDR3 region: CASSYGFPVGDEQFF. The DNA is TGTGCCAGCAGTTACGGCTTCCCGGTAGGCGATGAGCAGTTCTTC.